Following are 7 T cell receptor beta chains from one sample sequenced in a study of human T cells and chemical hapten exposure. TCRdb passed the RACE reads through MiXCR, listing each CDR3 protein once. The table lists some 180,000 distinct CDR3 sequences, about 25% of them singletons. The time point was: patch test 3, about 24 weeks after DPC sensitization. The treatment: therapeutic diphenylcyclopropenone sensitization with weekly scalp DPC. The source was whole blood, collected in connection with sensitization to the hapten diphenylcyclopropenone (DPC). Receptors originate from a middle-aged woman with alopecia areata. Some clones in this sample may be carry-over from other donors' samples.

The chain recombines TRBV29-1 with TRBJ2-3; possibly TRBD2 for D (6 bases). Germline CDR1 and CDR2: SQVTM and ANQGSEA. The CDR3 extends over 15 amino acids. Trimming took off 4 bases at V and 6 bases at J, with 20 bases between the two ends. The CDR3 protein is CSVGASGRFGDTQYF. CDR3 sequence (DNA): TGCAGCGTTGGGGCGAGTGGGAGGTTCGGGGATACGCAGTATTTT.

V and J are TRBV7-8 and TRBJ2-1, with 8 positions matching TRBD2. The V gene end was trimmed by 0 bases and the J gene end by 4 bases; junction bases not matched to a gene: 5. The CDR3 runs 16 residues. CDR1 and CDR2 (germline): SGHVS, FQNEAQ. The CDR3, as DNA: TGTGCCAGCAGCTTAGCGACCGGGACTAGATACAATGAGCAGTTCTTC. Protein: CASSLATGTRYNEQFF.

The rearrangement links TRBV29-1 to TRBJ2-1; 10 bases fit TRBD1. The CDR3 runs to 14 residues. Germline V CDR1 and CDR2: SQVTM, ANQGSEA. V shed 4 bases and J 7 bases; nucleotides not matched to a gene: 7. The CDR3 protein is CSVVGDRGRNEQFF. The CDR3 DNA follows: TGCAGCGTTGTGGGGGACAGGGGAAGGAATGAGCAGTTCTTC.

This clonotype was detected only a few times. CDR3 nucleotide sequence: TGTGCCAGCAGTTTAGCCGGGACAGGCCCCTACGAGCAGTACTTC. Protein product: CASSLAGTGPYEQYF. The V call is TRBV12-3 or TRBV12-4, the J call TRBJ2-7; 8 bases agree with TRBD1. With 0 bases clipped from V and 2 bases from J, the junction kept 3 bases outside the gene matches. This CDR3 spans 15 amino acids.

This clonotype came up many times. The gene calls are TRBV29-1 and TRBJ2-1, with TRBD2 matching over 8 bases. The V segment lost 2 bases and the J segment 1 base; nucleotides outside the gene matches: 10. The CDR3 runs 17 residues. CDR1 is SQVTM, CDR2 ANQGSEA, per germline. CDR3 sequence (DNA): TGCAGCGTTGAAATCGGGACTAGTTTCAGGTCCTACAATGAGCAGTTCTTC. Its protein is CSVEIGTSFRSYNEQFF.

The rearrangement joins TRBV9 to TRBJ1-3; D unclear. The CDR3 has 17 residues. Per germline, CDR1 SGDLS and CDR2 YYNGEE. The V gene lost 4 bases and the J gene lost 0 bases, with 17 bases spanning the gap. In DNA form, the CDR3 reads TGTGCCAGCAGCATAGGGTTGGGCAGAAGCTCTGGAAACACCATATATTTT. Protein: CASSIGLGRSSGNTIYF.

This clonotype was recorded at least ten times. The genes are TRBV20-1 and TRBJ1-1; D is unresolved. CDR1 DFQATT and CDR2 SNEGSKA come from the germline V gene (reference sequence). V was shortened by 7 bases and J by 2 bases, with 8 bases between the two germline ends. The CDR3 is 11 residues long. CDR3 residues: CSVDLNTEAFF. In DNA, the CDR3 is TGCAGTGTTGACCTTAACACTGAAGCTTTCTTT.